A single T cell receptor (beta chain) is shown here with its context. The CDR3 consists of 15 residues. Trimming cost V 7 bases and J 1 base, with 13 bases left between them. Germline CDR1 and CDR2: LNHDA and SQIVND (reference sequence). The sample originates from a study of cytomegalovirus exposure and HLA in healthy donors. Looking at the study overall: An earlier analysis identified more than 90 million unique TCR beta sequences in 170 million or so T cells.

PCR was performed using 60 Vbeta and 13 Jbeta primers. Method: immunoSEQ multiplex PCR; TCRdb's copy keeps in-frame clones and lacks some. The sample contains 75,000 to 95,000 clones, approximately 84% of which appear only once. This TCR came from a woman aged 18-35 years in good health and CMV-seropositive. The chain uses TRBV19 and TRBJ1-4, with D tentatively TRBD1 (5 bases). The sequencing input was PBMCs. Here the CDR3 reads CASNSGALTNEKLFF. The CDR3 nucleotides read TGTGCCAGTAACAGCGGGGCCTTAACTAATGAAAAACTGTTTTTT.